The clone carrying this TCR beta chain was seen many times. Its antigen remains unidentified. This record belongs to a study of early T cells in non-severe SARS-CoV-2 infection. Study-wide context: Alpha and beta chains were unpaired, from unsorted whole-blood bulk RNA.

Germline V gene data show CDR1 as SGHVS and CDR2 as FNYEAQ. V was trimmed by 2 bases and J by 9 bases, leaving 11 bases between them. The CDR3 length is 14 residues. General study results and limits: Matching results from VDJdb favored anti-spike CD8 responses, leaving private and CD4 specificities undetected.

Attached unique molecular identifiers marked individual cDNA molecules. TCRdb passed the 5' RACE reads through MiXCR, listing each CDR3 protein once. The sample consists of some 41,000 distinct CDR3 sequences, around 6.1% of them appearing once. The sample was whole blood. The sequence was obtained from an adult who was a healthcare worker with PCR-confirmed SARS-CoV-2 infection or an uninfected control (not recorded which). This sequence joins TRBV7-6 and TRBJ1-6; D may be TRBD1 (5 bases). The CDR3 sequence is CASSLKTGSSPLHF. The CDR3 DNA reads as TGTGCCAGCAGCTTAAAAACAGGCAGTTCACCCCTCCACTTT.